One sample yielded the 2 T cell receptor beta chains listed below, sequenced in a study of T cells in Graves' hyperthyroidism and ophthalmopathy. Regions amplified from RNA transcripts were the TCR beta CDR3 regions. An initial round of RT-PCR targeting the TCR CDR3 relied on the HTBI primer set. TCRdb called the multiplex PCR reads again in MiXCR, with one record for every CDR3 protein. The sample holds about 350,000 distinct CDR3 sequences; approximately 14% are singletons and the top ten take under 30%. Sequenced input: blood. These receptors were collected from a woman aged 25-40 years with Graves' hyperthyroidism.

In this sample, this clonotype turned up many times. The V and J genes are TRBV28 and TRBJ1-2, with D uncertain. Germline assignment: CDR1 MDHEN and CDR2 SYDVKM. V lost 2 bases to trimming and J lost 6 bases, with 10 bases between them. The CDR3 is made up of 13 amino acids. The CDR3 DNA is TGTGCCAGCAGTTTAGTCGGCGGCAATGGCTACACCTTC. This gives the protein CASSLVGGNGYTF.

This clonotype was recorded once. V gene TRBV7-2 combines with J gene TRBJ2-2; 7 nucleotides agree with TRBD2. From germline, CDR1 is SGHTA and CDR2 FQGNSA. CDR3 size: 16 residues. V was clipped by 3 bases and J by 8 bases; unmatched bases: 12. In nucleotides, the CDR3 is TGTGCCAGCAGCTTTAGTATTGGGCGGGAGAAGGGGGAGCTGTTTTTT. It translates to CASSFSIGREKGELFF.